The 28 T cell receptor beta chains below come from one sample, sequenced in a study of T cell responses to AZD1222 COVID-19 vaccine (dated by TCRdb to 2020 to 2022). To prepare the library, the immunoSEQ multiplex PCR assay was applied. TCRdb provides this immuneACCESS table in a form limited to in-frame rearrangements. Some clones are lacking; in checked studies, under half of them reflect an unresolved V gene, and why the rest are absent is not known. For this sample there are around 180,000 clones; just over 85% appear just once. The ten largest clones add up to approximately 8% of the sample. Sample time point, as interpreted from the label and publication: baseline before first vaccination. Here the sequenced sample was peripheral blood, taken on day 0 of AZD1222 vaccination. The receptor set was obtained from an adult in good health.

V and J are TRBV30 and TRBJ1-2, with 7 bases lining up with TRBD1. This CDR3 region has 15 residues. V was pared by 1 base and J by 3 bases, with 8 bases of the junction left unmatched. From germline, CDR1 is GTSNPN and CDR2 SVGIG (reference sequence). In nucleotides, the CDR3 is TGTGCCTGGAGTGGTACAGGGGAGAGGGACTATGGCTACACCTTC. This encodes CAWSGTGERDYGYTF. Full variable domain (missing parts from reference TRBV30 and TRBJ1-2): SQTIHQWPATLVQPVGSPLSLECTVEGTSNPNLYWYRQAAGRGLQLLFYSVGIGQISSEVPQNLSASRPQDRQFILSSKKLLLSDSGFYLCAWSGTGERDYGYTFGSGTRLTVV.

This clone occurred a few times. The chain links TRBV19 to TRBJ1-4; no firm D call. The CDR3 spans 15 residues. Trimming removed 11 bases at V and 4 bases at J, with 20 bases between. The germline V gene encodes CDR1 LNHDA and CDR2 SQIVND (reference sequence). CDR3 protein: CAARRTDRDNEKLFF. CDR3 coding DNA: TGTGCCGCTCGAAGAACGGATAGGGATAATGAAAAACTGTTTTTT.

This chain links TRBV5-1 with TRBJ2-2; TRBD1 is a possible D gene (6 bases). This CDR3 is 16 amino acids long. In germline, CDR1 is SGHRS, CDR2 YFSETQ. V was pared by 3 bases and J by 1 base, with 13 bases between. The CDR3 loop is CASSWGQIGNTGELFF. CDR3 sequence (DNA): TGCGCCAGCAGCTGGGGACAAATTGGGAACACCGGGGAGCTGTTTTTT.

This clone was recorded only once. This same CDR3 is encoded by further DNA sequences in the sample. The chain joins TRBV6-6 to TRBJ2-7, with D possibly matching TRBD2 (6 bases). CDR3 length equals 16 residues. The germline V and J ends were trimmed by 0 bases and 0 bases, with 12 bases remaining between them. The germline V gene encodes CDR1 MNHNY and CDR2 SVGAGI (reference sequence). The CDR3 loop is CASSYSGGVSSYEQYF. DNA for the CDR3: TGTGCCAGCAGTTACTCGGGGGGAGTCAGCTCCTACGAGCAGTACTTC.

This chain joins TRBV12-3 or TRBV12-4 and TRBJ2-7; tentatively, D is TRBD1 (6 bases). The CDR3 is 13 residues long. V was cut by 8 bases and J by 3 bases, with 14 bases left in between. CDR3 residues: CASRRDTYYEQYF. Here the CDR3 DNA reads TGTGCCAGCCGACGGGACACATACTACGAGCAGTACTTC.

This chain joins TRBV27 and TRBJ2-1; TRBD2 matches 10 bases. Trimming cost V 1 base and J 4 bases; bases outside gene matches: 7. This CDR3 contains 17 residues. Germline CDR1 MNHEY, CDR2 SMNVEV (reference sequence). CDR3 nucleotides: TGTGCCAGCAGTTTATTGGCTAGCGGGGGTGCGTACAATGAGCAGTTCTTC. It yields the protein CASSLLASGGAYNEQFF.

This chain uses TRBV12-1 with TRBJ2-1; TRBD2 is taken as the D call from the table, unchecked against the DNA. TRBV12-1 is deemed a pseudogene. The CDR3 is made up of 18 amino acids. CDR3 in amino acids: CASSRTSGGHISYNEQFF. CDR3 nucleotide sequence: TGTGCCAGCAGCCGGACTAGCGGGGGGCACATCTCCTACAATGAGCAGTTCTTC.

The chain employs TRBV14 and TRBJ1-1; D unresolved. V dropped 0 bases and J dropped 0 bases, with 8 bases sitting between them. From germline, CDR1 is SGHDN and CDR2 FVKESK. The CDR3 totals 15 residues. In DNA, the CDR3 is TGTGCCAGCAGCCAAGAGTGGGGTTTGAACACTGAAGCTTTCTTT. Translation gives CASSQEWGLNTEAFF.

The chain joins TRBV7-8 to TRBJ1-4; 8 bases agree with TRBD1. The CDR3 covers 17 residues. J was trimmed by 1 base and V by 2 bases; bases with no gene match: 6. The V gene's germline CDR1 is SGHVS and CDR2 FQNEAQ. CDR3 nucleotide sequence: TGTGCCAGCAGCTTAAAATGGGACAGGCGAACTAATGAAAAACTGTTTTTT. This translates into CASSLKWDRRTNEKLFF. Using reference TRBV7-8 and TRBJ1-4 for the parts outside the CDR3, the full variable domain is GAGVSQSPRYKVAKRGQDVALRCDPISGHVSLFWYQQALGQGPEFLTYFQNEAQLDKSGLPSDRFFAERPEGSVSTLKIQRTQQEDSAVYLCASSLKWDRRTNEKLFFGSGTQLSVL.

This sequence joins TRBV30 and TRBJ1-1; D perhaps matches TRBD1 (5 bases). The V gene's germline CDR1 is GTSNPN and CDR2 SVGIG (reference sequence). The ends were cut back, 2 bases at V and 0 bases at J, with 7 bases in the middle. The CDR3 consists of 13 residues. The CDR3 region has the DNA TGTGCCTGGAGTCTACAGGTGAACACTGAAGCTTTCTTT. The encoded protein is CAWSLQVNTEAFF.

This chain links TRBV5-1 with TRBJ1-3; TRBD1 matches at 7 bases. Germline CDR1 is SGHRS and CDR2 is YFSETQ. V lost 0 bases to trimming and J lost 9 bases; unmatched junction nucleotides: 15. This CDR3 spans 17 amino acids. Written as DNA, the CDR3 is TGCGCCAGCAGCTTGGAAGGACAGGTGATCTCCGGAGGCACCATATATTTT. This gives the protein CASSLEGQVISGGTIYF. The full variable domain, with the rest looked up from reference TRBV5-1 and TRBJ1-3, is KAGVTQTPRYLIKTRGQQVTLSCSPISGHRSVSWYQQTPGQGLQFLFEYFSETQRNKGNFPGRFSGRQFSNSRSEMNVSTLELGDSALYLCASSLEGQVISGGTIYFGEGSWLTVV.

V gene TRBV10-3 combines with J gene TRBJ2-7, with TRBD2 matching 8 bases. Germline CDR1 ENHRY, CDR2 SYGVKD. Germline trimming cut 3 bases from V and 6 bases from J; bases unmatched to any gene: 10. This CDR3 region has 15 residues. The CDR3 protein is CAISDLTTLAGEQYF. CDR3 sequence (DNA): TGTGCCATCAGTGATTTGACAACCCTAGCGGGCGAGCAGTACTTC.

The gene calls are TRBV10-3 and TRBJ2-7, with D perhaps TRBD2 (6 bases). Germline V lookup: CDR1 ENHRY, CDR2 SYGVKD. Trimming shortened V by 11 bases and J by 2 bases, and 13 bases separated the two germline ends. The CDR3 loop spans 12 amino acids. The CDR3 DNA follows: TGTGCCTGCGGGACTCCTACCTACGAGCAGTACTTC. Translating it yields CACGTPTYEQYF.

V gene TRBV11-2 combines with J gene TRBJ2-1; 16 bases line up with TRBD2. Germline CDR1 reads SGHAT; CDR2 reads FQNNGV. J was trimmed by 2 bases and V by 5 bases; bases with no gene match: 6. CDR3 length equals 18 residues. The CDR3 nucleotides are TGTGCCAGCAGCAGAACCGGGACTAGCGGGGGGGCCTACAATGAGCAGTTCTTC. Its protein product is CASSRTGTSGGAYNEQFF.

The CDR3 nucleotides are TGTGCCAGCAGTGAGATAGGGGAAGGGAATTCACCCCTCCACTTT. This gives the protein CASSEIGEGNSPLHF. This sequence joins TRBV6-4 and TRBJ1-6; D might be TRBD1 (5 bases). V was cut by 3 bases and J by 7 bases, with 13 bases left in between. The length of the CDR3 is 15 residues. Germline V gives CDR1 MRHNA, CDR2 SNTAGT.

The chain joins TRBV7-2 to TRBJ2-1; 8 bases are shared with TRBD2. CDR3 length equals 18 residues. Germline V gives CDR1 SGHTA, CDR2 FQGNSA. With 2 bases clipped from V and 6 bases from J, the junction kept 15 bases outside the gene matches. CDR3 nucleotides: TGTGCCAGCAGCTTACCGCGGGGCGGGACTAGTATGCCCAATGAGCAGTTCTTC. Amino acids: CASSLPRGGTSMPNEQFF.

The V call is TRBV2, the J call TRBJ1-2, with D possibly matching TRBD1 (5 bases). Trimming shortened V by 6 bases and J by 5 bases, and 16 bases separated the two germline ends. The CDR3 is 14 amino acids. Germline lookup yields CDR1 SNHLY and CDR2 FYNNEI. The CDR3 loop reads CASSAGGGIYGYTF. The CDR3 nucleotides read TGTGCCAGCAGCGCCGGGGGGGGAATTTATGGCTACACCTTC.

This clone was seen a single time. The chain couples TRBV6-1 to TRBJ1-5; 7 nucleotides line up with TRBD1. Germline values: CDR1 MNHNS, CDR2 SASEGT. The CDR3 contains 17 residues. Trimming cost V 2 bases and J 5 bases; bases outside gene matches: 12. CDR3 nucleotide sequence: TGTGCCAGCAGTGAAAAAGACAGGGCATTCCCCTATCAGCCCCAGCATTTT. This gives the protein CASSEKDRAFPYQPQHF.

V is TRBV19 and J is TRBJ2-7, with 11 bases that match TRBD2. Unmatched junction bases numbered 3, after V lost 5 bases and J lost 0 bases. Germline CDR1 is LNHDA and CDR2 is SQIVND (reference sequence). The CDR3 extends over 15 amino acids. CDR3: CASSPLAGDSYEQYF. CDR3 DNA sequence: TGTGCCAGTAGTCCACTAGCGGGGGACTCCTACGAGCAGTACTTC.

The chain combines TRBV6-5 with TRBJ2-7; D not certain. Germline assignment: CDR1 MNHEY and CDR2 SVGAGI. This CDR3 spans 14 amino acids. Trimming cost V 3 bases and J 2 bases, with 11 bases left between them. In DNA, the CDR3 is TGTGCCAGCAGTTATTTTCGGCCTCCCTACGAGCAGTACTTC. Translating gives CASSYFRPPYEQYF.

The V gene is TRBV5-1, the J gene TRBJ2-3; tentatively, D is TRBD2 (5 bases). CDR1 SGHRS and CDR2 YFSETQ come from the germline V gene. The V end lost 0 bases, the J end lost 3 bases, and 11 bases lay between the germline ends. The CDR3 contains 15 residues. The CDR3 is CASSLVVRLTDTQYF. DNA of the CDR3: TGCGCCAGCAGCTTGGTGGTTAGACTAACAGATACGCAGTATTTT.

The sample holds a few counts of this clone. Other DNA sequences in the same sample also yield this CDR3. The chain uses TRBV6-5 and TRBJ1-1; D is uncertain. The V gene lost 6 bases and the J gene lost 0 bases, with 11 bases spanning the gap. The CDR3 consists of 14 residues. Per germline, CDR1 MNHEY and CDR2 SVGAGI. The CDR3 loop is CASSQDTLNTEAFF. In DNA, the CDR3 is TGTGCCAGCAGCCAAGACACACTGAACACTGAAGCTTTCTTT.

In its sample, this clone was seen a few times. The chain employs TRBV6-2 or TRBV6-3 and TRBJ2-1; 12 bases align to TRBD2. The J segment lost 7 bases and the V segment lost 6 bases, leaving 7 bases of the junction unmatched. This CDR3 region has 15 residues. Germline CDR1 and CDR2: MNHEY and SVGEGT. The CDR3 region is CASSLTSGGGNEQFF. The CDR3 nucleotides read TGTGCCAGCAGCCTGACTAGCGGGGGAGGAAATGAGCAGTTCTTC.

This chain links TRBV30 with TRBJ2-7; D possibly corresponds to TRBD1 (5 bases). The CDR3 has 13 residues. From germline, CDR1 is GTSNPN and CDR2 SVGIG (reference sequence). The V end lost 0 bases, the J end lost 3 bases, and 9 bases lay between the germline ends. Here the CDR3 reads CAWSVGAVYEQYF. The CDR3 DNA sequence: TGTGCCTGGAGTGTTGGGGCGGTCTACGAGCAGTACTTC.

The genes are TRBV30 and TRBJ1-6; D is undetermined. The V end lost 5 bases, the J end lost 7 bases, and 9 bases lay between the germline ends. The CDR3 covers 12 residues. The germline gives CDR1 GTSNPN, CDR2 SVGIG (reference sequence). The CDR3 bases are TGTGCCTGGTGGACGGGAAATTCACCCCTCCACTTT. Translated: CAWWTGNSPLHF.

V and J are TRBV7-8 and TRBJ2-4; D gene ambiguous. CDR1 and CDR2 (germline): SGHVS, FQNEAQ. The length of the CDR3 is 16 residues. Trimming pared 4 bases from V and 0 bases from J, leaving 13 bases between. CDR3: CASSYTTEIAKNIQYF. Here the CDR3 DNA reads TGTGCCAGCAGCTATACCACAGAGATAGCCAAAAACATTCAGTACTTC.

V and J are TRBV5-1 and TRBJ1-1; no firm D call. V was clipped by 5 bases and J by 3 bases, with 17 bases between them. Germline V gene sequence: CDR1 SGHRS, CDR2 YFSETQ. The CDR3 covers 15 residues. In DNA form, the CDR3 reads TGCGCCAGCAGTTCCAACCCCTCTTCATACACTGAAGCTTTCTTT. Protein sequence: CASSSNPSSYTEAFF.

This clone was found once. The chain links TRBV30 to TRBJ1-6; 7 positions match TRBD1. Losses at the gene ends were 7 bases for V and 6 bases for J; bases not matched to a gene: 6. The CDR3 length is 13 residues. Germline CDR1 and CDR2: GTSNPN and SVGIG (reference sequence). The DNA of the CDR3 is TGTGCCTTCGTAGGGGGCGGTAATTCACCCCTCCACTTT. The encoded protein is CAFVGGGNSPLHF.